These T cell receptor beta chains were read from a single sample in a study of blood T cells in healthy people across ages. TCRdb itself ran the 5' RACE reads through MiXCR, one entry per CDR3 protein. The sample yields roughly 900,000 distinct CDR3 sequences, 25% to 35% seen once. The sequenced sample consisted of blood. All receptors derive from a woman older than 75 in good health. CDR3s include the opening cysteine and the closing phenylalanine or tryptophan. D genes are given only for firm matches. Only some rows state a clone size, as once, few, many or a class for expanded clones.

>TRBJ2-3|TRBV28|.|.
TGTGCCAGCAGTGAGGGCGGCGCAGATACGCAGTATTTT
CASSEGGADTQYF
>TRBJ1-4|TRBV20-1|.|.
TGCAGTGCTTCGGGGTCTACAACTAATGAAAAACGGTTTTTT
CSASGSTTNEKRFF
>TRBJ2-3|TRBV7-2|.|many
TGTGCCAGCAGCTTCGGTTCCGGGGCGTTCACAGATACGCAGTATTTT
CASSFGSGAFTDTQYF
>TRBJ2-7|TRBV20-1|TRBD1|.
TGCAGTGCAAGGGGGACAGGGAACTACGAGCAGTACTTC
CSARGTGNYEQYF
>TRBJ2-4|TRBV9|.|many
TGTGCCAGCAGCGTAGACAGGGTGCTAGGCATTCAGTACTTC
CASSVDRVLGIQYF
>TRBJ2-2|TRBV27|.|.
TGTGCCAGCAGTTACAACGGGATCGGGGAGCTGTTTTTT
CASSYNGIGELFF
>TRBJ2-1|TRBV4-1|.|.
TGCGCCAGCAGCCAAGGGGGCTGGACAGACTACAATGAGCAGTTCTTC
CASSQGGWTDYNEQFF
>TRBJ2-3|TRBV6-2/TRBV6-3|.|.
TGTGCCGGCAGTTACTCGATAGGACGTCTCTCCACAGATACGCAGTATTTT
CAGSYSIGRLSTDTQYF
>TRBJ2-7|TRBV3-1|.|.
TGTGCCAGCAGCCAAGATCCGAGCAGCGAGCAGTACTTC
CASSQDPSSEQYF
>TRBJ2-1|TRBV10-3|TRBD2|many
TGTGCCATCAGCGCGGAGCGGGGGGGCCAGAATGAGCAGTTCTTC
CAISAERGGQNEQFF
>TRBJ1-1|TRBV6-2/TRBV6-3|.|.
TGTGCCAGCAGTCCGGGTCTGACTCGGAACACTGAAGCTTTCTTT
CASSPGLTRNTEAFF
>TRBJ2-3|TRBV7-2|TRBD2|.
TGTGCCAGCAGCTTAAATTCGGTTAGCGGGACCTCATTCTCCGGGTATTTT
CASSLNSVSGTSFSGYF
>TRBJ1-5|TRBV19|TRBD1|.
TGTGCCAGTAGTGTGATTGACAGGGGTCATCAGCCCCAGCATTTT
CASSVIDRGHQPQHF
>TRBJ1-6|TRBV28|TRBD1|many
TGTGCCAGCAAAGCCGCGACAGGGGCCAATTCACCCCTCCACTTT
CASKAATGANSPLHF
>TRBJ2-5|TRBV19|TRBD1|.
TGTGCCAGTAGGAGGACAGGACGCCAAGAGACCCAGTACTTC
CASRRTGRQETQYF
>TRBJ2-5|TRBV14|.|many
TGTGCCAGCAGCCCGGGCGCAGGGACCCAGTACTTC
CASSPGAGTQYF
>TRBJ1-1|TRBV6-2/TRBV6-3|.|.
TGTGCCAGCAGTTATAGAGACTCAGCTTTCTTT
CASSYRDSAFF
>TRBJ2-1|TRBV18|TRBD2|many
TGTGCCAGCTCACCACCGGGACTAGCGGGGAAGAATGAGCAGTTCTTC
CASSPPGLAGKNEQFF
>TRBJ2-7|TRBV6-5|TRBD1|.
TGTGCCAGCAGCCGGGACAGCCCCTTCGAGCAGTACTTC
CASSRDSPFEQYF
>TRBJ2-2|TRBV12-3/TRBV12-4|.|many
TGTGCCAGCAGTTTAGCCAGGGGTGGCACCGGGGAGCTGTTTTTT
CASSLARGGTGELFF
>TRBJ2-5|TRBV10-1|TRBD1|many
TGCGCCAGCAGTGAGGGACAGGCCCCAGAGACCCAGTACTTC
CASSEGQAPETQYF
>TRBJ1-2|TRBV6-2/TRBV6-3|.|.
TGTGCCAGCAGTTTACAGGGCTATGGCTGCACCTTC
CASSLQGYGCTF
>TRBJ2-5|TRBV18|TRBD1|few
TGTGCCAGCTCACCGGATCCGGGACAGGGGAAAGAGACCCAGTACTTC
CASSPDPGQGKETQYF
>TRBJ2-3|TRBV6-5|.|many
TGTGCCAGCAGTTACTCATTCGCTAGCACAGATACGCAGTATTTT
CASSYSFASTDTQYF
>TRBJ2-1|TRBV7-2|TRBD2|.
TGTGCCAGCAGCTCATTCCGCCGGGCTAGCGGGGGACGACGTTACGGTGAGCAGTTCTTC
CASSSFRRASGGRRYGEQFF
>TRBJ1-4|TRBV11-2|.|few
TGTGCCAGCAGCCCACAGCTTAACGGCAATGAAAAACTGTTTTTT
CASSPQLNGNEKLFF
>TRBJ2-3|TRBV12-3/TRBV12-4|.|few
TGTGCCAGCACACGACGGGGCGGGGCTTTCGCAGATACGCAGTATTTT
CASTRRGGAFADTQYF
>TRBJ2-3|TRBV20-1|TRBD2|many
TGCAGTGCTAGCGGCGGTAGCGGGACAGATACGCAGTATTTT
CSASGGSGTDTQYF
>TRBJ2-5|TRBV24-1|TRBD1|.
TGTGCCACCAGTGTGACAGGGCTACCCCAACAAGAGACCCAGTACTTC
CATSVTGLPQQETQYF
>TRBJ2-2|TRBV11-2|.|few
TGTGCCAGCAGCTTTACCGGGAAGAACACCGGGGAGCTGTTTTTT
CASSFTGKNTGELFF
>TRBJ2-7|TRBV12-3/TRBV12-4|.|many
TGTGCCAGCAGTCCTAGGACAGTCCCCTACGAGCAGTACTTC
CASSPRTVPYEQYF
>TRBJ1-5|TRBV4-3|.|many
TGCGCCAGCAGCCAAGATCGGGGTCAGCCCCAGCATTTT
CASSQDRGQPQHF
>TRBJ2-3|TRBV12-3/TRBV12-4|TRBD2|.
TGTGCCAGCCGTCCCTGGGAGGGAGCAGATACGCAGTATTTT
CASRPWEGADTQYF